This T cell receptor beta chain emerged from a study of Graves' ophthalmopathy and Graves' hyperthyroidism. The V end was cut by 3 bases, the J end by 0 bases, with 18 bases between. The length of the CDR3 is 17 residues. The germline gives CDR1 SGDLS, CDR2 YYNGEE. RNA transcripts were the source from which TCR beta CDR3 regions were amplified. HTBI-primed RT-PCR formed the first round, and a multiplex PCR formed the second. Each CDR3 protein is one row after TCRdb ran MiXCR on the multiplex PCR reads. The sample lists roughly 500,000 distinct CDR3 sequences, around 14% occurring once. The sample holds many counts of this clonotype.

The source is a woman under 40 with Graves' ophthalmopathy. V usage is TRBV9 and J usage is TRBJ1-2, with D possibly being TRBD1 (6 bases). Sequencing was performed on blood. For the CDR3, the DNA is TGTGCCAGCAGCGACCTGGACAGCATACCAACTAACTATGGCTACACCTTC. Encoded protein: CASSDLDSIPTNYGYTF.